This T cell receptor beta chain was identified in a study of shared clonotypes between healthy human individuals. Some clones are missing from TCRdb's copy, which holds only in-frame ones; the method was immunoSEQ multiplex PCR. The top ten clones hold 1.5% to 2% of a sample with about 2.1 million clones, 80% to 95% of them seen once. As defined, naive CD8 cells were CD45RO-negative and positively selected for CCR7, with terminally differentiated effector memory CD45RA+ cells excluded. The CDR3 contains 14 residues. V shed 5 bases and J 4 bases; nucleotides not matched to a gene: 5. The germline V gene encodes CDR1 MDHEN and CDR2 SYDVKM.

This chain uses TRBV28 with TRBJ2-5, with 9 bases that match TRBD2. Specimen: naive CD8+ T cells from PBMCs. The receptor's source is a man between 18 and 29 years old in good health. Some clones in this sample may be carry-over from other donors' samples. The CDR3 coding sequence is TGTGCCAGCAGTCCTGGCGGGAGGGTAGAGACCCAGTACTTC. Its protein product is CASSPGGRVETQYF. Full variable domain (missing parts from reference TRBV28 and TRBJ2-5): DVKVTQSSRYLVKRTGEKVFLECVQDMDHENMFWYRQDPGLGLRLIYFSYDVKMKEKGDIPEGYSVSREKKERFSLILESASTNQTSMYLCASSPGGRVETQYFGPGTRLLVL.